This TCR beta chain was captured in a study of blood T cell repertoires in COVID-19 (TCRdb year 2020). Looking at the study overall: The collaborator samples originated in the United States, Italy and Spain and spanned the acute and convalescent phases of COVID-19. The sample metadata nearly always contained a de-identified subject ID, COVID-19 status, age in years and sex. The prospective study material was composed of cDNA or gDNA derived from T cells, B-cell-depleted T cells, or PBMCs. Where available, HLA class I and class II types were taken from metadata supplied by the sample provider and were not determined by assay-based typing. The samples were drawn from two sources: the first 160 participants of the ongoing ImmuneRACE study, and approximately 1,300 subjects contributed by 6 global collaborators. The repertoires were released in a freely available public database intended as a resource for research on the immune response to SARS-CoV-2. The dataset comprised deeply sampled blood TCRbeta repertoires from subjects exposed to, actively infected with, or recovered from COVID-19.

CDR1 SGHNT and CDR2 YYREEE are derived from the germline V gene (reference sequence). V is trimmed back by 6 bases and J by 5 bases, and the junction contains 13 bases that no gene match accounts for. The CDR3, from cysteine to phenylalanine, totals 15 residues. The retained sequence is limited to the CDR3, 45 bases, with the frame set at the first base. TCRbeta CDR3 regions were amplified from genomic DNA using the immunoSEQ Assay, a bias-controlled multiplex PCR. For the original study's pipeline: The number of nucleated cells in each sample was estimated by amplification of reference gene primers within the assay. To quantify the absolute abundance of each unique TCRbeta CDR3 rearrangement, sequence reads were collapsed and filtered. For each sample, productive Simpson clonality was calculated as the square root of Simpson's diversity index over productive rearrangements. TCRdb re-hosts the immuneACCESS table, in-frame sequences only. Its copies lack some clones; in the studies checked, an unresolved V gene accounts for under half of them, and the cause for the rest is not known. That table gives V, J and clone size, and the DNA gave D and trimming. Recorded for this sample are over 450,000 clones; approximately 91% of them occurred a single time. 7.5% to 9.5% of the sample comes from the top ten.

General findings and caveats noted by the study authors: Clinical and demographic metadata were provided uncurated, with the amount varying by source and participant.

One collaborating source in Seattle enrolled patients while the patients were actively infected and followed the patients over time throughout the course of disease. Collaborating institutions collected whole blood in K2EDTA tubes following their own protocols. For TCRbeta analysis, collaborators shipped samples as frozen whole blood, isolated PBMCs, or DNA extracted from either of those sample types. In the case of this clone: The clone's antigen remains unknown. Base qualities are not recorded, but no much larger clone differs from it by a single base.

The specimen was peripheral blood. The sequence was collected from a woman aged 50 to 60 with COVID-19, enrolled during active disease. This receptor chain uses TRBV5-4 and TRBJ2-5; 7 nucleotides in the junction match TRBD1. The CDR3 is CASKSGTASWETQYF. The sequenced DNA is TGTGCCAGCAAGTCCGGGACAGCAAGCTGGGAGACCCAGTACTTC.